This is a list of T cell receptor beta chains from one sample in a study of blood T cell repertoires in COVID-19. Produced via immunoSEQ multiplex PCR; TCRdb's table is partial and in-frame only. The profile shows more than 85,000 clones, 75% of them singletons. What was sequenced was peripheral blood. These receptors were obtained from a woman aged 45 to 65 with acute or convalescent COVID-19. CDR3s include the opening cysteine and the closing phenylalanine or tryptophan. The D gene is left open where the match is weak. Where a row states a size, it is once, few, many or the class of an expanded clone; other rows omit it.

CDR3nt: TGTGCCAGCAGCGCCGTCAGGGGAAATTTAGAGACCCAGTACTTC
CDR3aa: CASSAVRGNLETQYF
d_gene: .
j_gene: TRBJ2-5
abundance: .
v_gene: TRBV7-2

CDR3nt: TGTGCCAGCAGCTTCAGTAGCGGAGATACGCAGTATTTT
CDR3aa: CASSFSSGDTQYF
d_gene: .
j_gene: TRBJ2-3
abundance: .
v_gene: TRBV7-2

CDR3nt: TGTGCCAGCAGCCCCCCCGGGACAGGGAATGAAAAACTGTTTTTT
CDR3aa: CASSPPGTGNEKLFF
d_gene: TRBD1
j_gene: TRBJ1-4
abundance: .
v_gene: TRBV7-2

CDR3nt: TGTGCCAGCAGCTTAGCGTTGGGGGGACTAGCGGGGAGAAAGACCCAGTACTTC
CDR3aa: CASSLALGGLAGRKTQYF
d_gene: TRBD2
j_gene: TRBJ2-5
abundance: .
v_gene: TRBV7-9

CDR3nt: TGTGCACCCTCCCATCATCGTTTGCGAAAAACTGTTTTT
CDR3aa: CAPSHHRLRKTVF
d_gene: .
j_gene: TRBJ1-4
abundance: once
v_gene: TRBV7-8

CDR3nt: TGCGCCAGCAGCCAAGGGTGGCGGGATGGGGACGAGCAGTACTTC
CDR3aa: CASSQGWRDGDEQYF
d_gene: .
j_gene: TRBJ2-7
abundance: .
v_gene: TRBV4-1

CDR3nt: TGTGCCAGCACCGGGCAGGGGCCGGGCAATCAGCCCCAGCATTTT
CDR3aa: CASTGQGPGNQPQHF
d_gene: .
j_gene: TRBJ1-5
abundance: .
v_gene: TRBV28

CDR3nt: TGTGCCAGCAGTTCACCGGGACAGGGCGTGAGGGAGCAGTACTTC
CDR3aa: CASSSPGQGVREQYF
d_gene: TRBD1
j_gene: TRBJ2-7
abundance: .
v_gene: TRBV6-5

CDR3nt: TGTGCCAGCAGCGACCGTGACAGCTACACCTTC
CDR3aa: CASSDRDSYTF
d_gene: .
j_gene: TRBJ1-2
abundance: .
v_gene: TRBV13

CDR3nt: TGCGCCAGCAGCCCCCGAGTACAGGGGGAAGGGAATGAGCAGTTCTTC
CDR3aa: CASSPRVQGEGNEQFF
d_gene: TRBD1
j_gene: TRBJ2-1
abundance: .
v_gene: TRBV4-3

CDR3nt: TGCGCCAGCAGCCAATCCGGGACAGTAAGCTCCTATAATTCACCCCTCCACTTT
CDR3aa: CASSQSGTVSSYNSPLHF
d_gene: TRBD1
j_gene: TRBJ1-6
abundance: .
v_gene: TRBV4-1

CDR3nt: TGTGCCAGCATTCCCCGGGACAGGGGGTCTGAAGCTTTCTTT
CDR3aa: CASIPRDRGSEAFF
d_gene: TRBD1
j_gene: TRBJ1-1
abundance: .
v_gene: TRBV2

CDR3nt: TGTGCCAGCAGCCATTGGCCCAGGGTTAGATCTGAAGGAAACACCATATATTTT
CDR3aa: CASSHWPRVRSEGNTIYF
d_gene: .
j_gene: TRBJ1-3
abundance: .
v_gene: TRBV7-9

CDR3nt: TGCAGCGTTGATGAGCAGAACACTGAAGCTTTCTTT
CDR3aa: CSVDEQNTEAFF
d_gene: .
j_gene: TRBJ1-1
abundance: .
v_gene: TRBV29-1

CDR3nt: TGTGCCAGCAGCTTAAGGCAGGGGAATTCACCCCTCCACTTT
CDR3aa: CASSLRQGNSPLHF
d_gene: .
j_gene: TRBJ1-6
abundance: .
v_gene: TRBV7-3